What follows is one T cell receptor (beta chain) and its context. Its antigen is as yet unknown. The source of the sample is a study of shared clonotypes between healthy human individuals. Germline V gene lookup returns CDR1 LGHNA and CDR2 YNFKEQ. V was cut by 5 bases and J by 5 bases, with 19 bases left in between. The CDR3 sequence is 16 residues long. Donors were healthy HIV-negative adults without recently reported acute infections or vaccinations. Data came from immunoSEQ multiplex PCR; TCRdb stores just in-frame clones and leaves some out. The sample contains some 240,000 clones, 65% of which appear only once. Findings of the study overall: Memory subsets generally showed lower estimated richness than naive subsets. Among a handful of donors, around 5% of naive CD4 clonotypes were found in common.

The receptor's source is a man between 25 and 39 years old in good health. The J gene is TRBJ1-5, the V gene TRBV4-2; D is possibly TRBD1 (6 bases). Sequences were obtained from memory CD4+ T cells sorted from blood. Described subset: CD45RA-negative fraction. The CDR3 protein is CASSLLGGDTDQPQHF. The CDR3, as DNA: TGTGCCAGCAGCTTACTAGGGGGGGACACCGATCAGCCCCAGCATTTT.